The 15 T cell receptor beta chains below were found in one sample sequenced in a study of CD4 T cells in relation to SARS-CoV-2 and coronaviruses. CD4+ T cells from unexposed donors were obtained before the COVID-19 pandemic (2011-2018). After about 11 days of culture, CD4+ T cells were isolated. No antigen has been identified for these receptors. TCRdb's table, derived via immunoSEQ multiplex PCR, lists solely in-frame clones and lacks some. The data show about 15,000 clones, with roughly 71% seen just once and more than 25% held by the top ten. Source material: CD4+ T cells from PBMCs, cultured in vitro. These receptor sequences come from a human donor in good health.

The genes are TRBV2 and TRBJ2-5; D is unclear. CDR1 SNHLY and CDR2 FYNNEI come from the germline V gene. Trimming took off 6 bases at V and 4 bases at J, with 12 bases between the two ends. This CDR3 has 13 amino acids. The CDR3 nucleotides are TGTGCCAGCAGACCACGGGTACTAGAGACCCAGTACTTC. It codes for CASRPRVLETQYF. The full variable domain, its missing parts supplied by reference TRBV2 and TRBJ2-5, is EPEVTQTPSHQVTQMGQEVILRCVPISNHLYFYWYRQILGQKVEFLVSFYNNEISEKSEIFDDQFSVERPDGSNFTLKIRSTKLEDSAMYFCASRPRVLETQYFGPGTRLLVL.

The V gene is TRBV28, the J gene TRBJ2-3; unclear D gene. V lost 6 bases and J 0 bases, leaving 16 bases between the germline ends. Germline assignment: CDR1 MDHEN and CDR2 SYDVKM. The CDR3 has 16 residues. The CDR3 region is CASRSGRRPSTDTQYF. The CDR3 bases are TGTGCCAGCAGATCCGGACGTCGACCTAGCACAGATACGCAGTATTTT.

The CDR3 DNA sequence: TGTGCCAGCAGTGAACCGCCCCTGATAACAGGGGGCTCTACCGCGGGTCAGAAAGAGACCCAGTACTTC. Residues: CASSEPPLITGGSTAGQKETQYF. The gene calls are TRBV2 and TRBJ2-5, with 9 bases aligning to TRBD1. The CDR3 loop spans 23 amino acids. V lost 2 bases, J lost 3 bases, and 28 bases stayed unmatched. Germline V gene data show CDR1 as SNHLY and CDR2 as FYNNEI.

V gene TRBV30 combines with J gene TRBJ1-1, with 10 positions matching TRBD1. Per germline, CDR1 GTSNPN and CDR2 SVGIG (reference sequence). This CDR3 region has 17 residues. The J segment lost 0 bases and the V segment lost 4 bases, leaving 11 bases of the junction unmatched. CDR3 in DNA: TGTGCCTGGAAGAATTCCGGGACAGGGGTCCTGAACACTGAAGCTTTCTTT. Amino acid sequence: CAWKNSGTGVLNTEAFF.

DNA of the CDR3: TGCGCCAGCAGCAAGACAGGGGAAAACACCGGGGAGCTGTTTTTT. This codes for CASSKTGENTGELFF. The chain combines TRBV5-1 with TRBJ2-2, with TRBD1 matching over 8 bases. Germline V gene data show CDR1 as SGHRS and CDR2 as YFSETQ. The CDR3 sequence is 15 residues long. V was clipped by 4 bases and J by 2 bases; unmatched bases: 4.

The V and J genes are TRBV7-2 and TRBJ2-5; 10 nucleotides line up with TRBD1. The CDR3 runs to 17 residues. Trimming at V came to 3 bases and at J to 5 bases, leaving 12 bases not matched to a gene. The germline V gene has CDR1 SGHTA and CDR2 FQGNSA. CDR3 bases: TGTGCCAGCAGCTTGGGCGGGACAGGGGATTTCGGGGAGACCCAGTACTTC. As protein: CASSLGGTGDFGETQYF.

The chain recombines TRBV2 with TRBJ2-1; no definite D call. CDR3 size: 13 residues. Trimming pared 7 bases from V and 3 bases from J, leaving 10 bases between. Germline V gene lookup returns CDR1 SNHLY and CDR2 FYNNEI. The CDR3 DNA reads as TGTGCCAGCACGGACCTAAACTACAATGAGCAGTTCTTC. Translation gives CASTDLNYNEQFF.

The chain uses TRBV6-5 and TRBJ1-2, with a tentative D call TRBD1 (5 bases). V lost 2 bases and J 2 bases, leaving 15 bases between the germline ends. The CDR3 loop spans 16 amino acids. Germline lookup yields CDR1 MNHEY and CDR2 SVGAGI. DNA for the CDR3: TGTGCCAGCAGTTACCTCCTCCTGGGGGGGAACTATGGCTACACCTTC. Its translation: CASSYLLLGGNYGYTF.

In this sample, this clone turned up a few times. The chain uses TRBV20-1 and TRBJ2-1; tentative D call: TRBD2 (5 bases). Trimming removed 5 bases at V and 7 bases at J, with 9 bases between. CDR1 is DFQATT, CDR2 SNEGSKA, per germline (reference sequence). The CDR3 extends over 11 amino acids. CDR3 nucleotide sequence: TGCAGTGCTTCTCCGGGGAATGAGCAGTTCTTC. It encodes CSASPGNEQFF.

The chain has TRBV20-1 and TRBJ2-3, with D possibly being TRBD2 (6 bases). The CDR3 extends over 14 amino acids. With 3 bases removed from V and 2 bases from J, the gap between germline ends came to 12 bases. The germline V gene has CDR1 DFQATT and CDR2 SNEGSKA (reference sequence). CDR3 DNA: TGCAGTGCTAGTGGCAGGAGGGACACAGATACGCAGTATTTT. Amino acids: CSASGRRDTDTQYF.

The gene calls are TRBV9 and TRBJ2-2; the match to TRBD2 covers 7 bases. With 3 bases clipped from V and 5 bases from J, the junction kept 7 bases outside the gene matches. In germline, CDR1 is SGDLS, CDR2 YYNGEE. This CDR3 comprises 15 residues. The CDR3 protein is CASSAARGRTGELFF. The CDR3 region has the DNA TGTGCCAGCAGCGCCGCTCGCGGGAGAACCGGGGAGCTGTTTTTT.

V is TRBV7-9 and J is TRBJ2-3; 7 bases agree with TRBD1. CDR1 and CDR2 (germline): SEHNR, FQNEAQ (reference sequence). The CDR3 contains 14 residues. J gave up 0 bases and V 5 bases, and 2 bases lay outside the gene matches. The CDR3 coding sequence is TGTGCCAGCAGCAAGACAGGGAGCACAGATACGCAGTATTTT. It specifies CASSKTGSTDTQYF.

This chain joins TRBV30 and TRBJ2-5; a possible D gene is TRBD2 (5 bases). CDR3 size: 14 residues. Germline assignment: CDR1 GTSNPN and CDR2 SVGIG (reference sequence). V lost 0 bases and J 4 bases, leaving 12 bases between the germline ends. This CDR3 is CAWSVRRGLETQYF. In DNA form, the CDR3 reads TGTGCCTGGAGTGTACGAAGAGGGTTAGAGACCCAGTACTTC.

This sequence joins TRBV19 and TRBJ2-1; D possibly matches TRBD1 or TRBD2 (5 bases each). Germline V gene sequence: CDR1 LNHDA, CDR2 SQIVND (reference sequence). The germline V and J ends were trimmed by 7 bases and 3 bases, with 13 bases remaining between them. The CDR3 contains 14 residues. CDR3 sequence reads: CASTWGGYYNEQFF. In DNA form, the CDR3 reads TGTGCCAGTACCTGGGGCGGGTACTACAATGAGCAGTTCTTC.

This chain uses TRBV2 with TRBJ1-3, with D unclear. The CDR3 has 15 residues. Deletions cut 5 bases from V and 7 bases from J, with 18 bases between. CDR1 is SNHLY and CDR2 is FYNNEI in the germline V gene. The CDR3 reads CASSKSLVSSNTIYF. The CDR3 DNA sequence: TGTGCCAGCAGTAAGTCACTCGTCTCTTCGAACACCATATATTTT.